This TCR beta chain stems from a study of blood T cell repertoires in COVID-19. As for the study in general: Nucleic acid was either cDNA or gDNA, and it came from T cells, B-cell-depleted T cells, or PBMCs.

Trimming removed 3 bases from V and 6 bases from J; junction bases left unmatched: 6. Germline V gene lookup returns CDR1 SGHAT and CDR2 FQNNGV. The CDR3 runs to 14 residues. Libraries were prepared by immunoSEQ multiplex PCR; TCRdb keeps only in-frame clonotypes and omits some of them. The sample holds fewer than 400,000 clones; 85% are singletons and the top ten take over 1.5%. Ages ranged from about 18 to 89 years, with residence in some 25 US areas. Participants' own reports of clinical history determined their cohort assignment. Sequencing input: PBMCs or T cells enriched from blood (not recorded which). This TCR was recovered from a woman in her 30s who had been exposed to COVID-19. The rearrangement links TRBV11-2 to TRBJ2-7, with 9 bases matching TRBD1. The CDR3 reads CASSFRTGDLEQYF. CDR3 DNA: TGTGCCAGCAGCTTCAGGACAGGGGACCTCGAGCAGTACTTC.